This is a list of T cell receptor beta chains from one sample in a study of T cell changes during pregnancy in multiple sclerosis. Produced via immunoSEQ multiplex PCR; TCRdb's table is partial and in-frame only. Of 26,000 or so clones listed, roughly 90% are singletons. Sample: CD4+ T cells from peripheral blood mononuclear cells, taken in the first trimester of pregnancy. The receptors come from a female donor in good health, enrolled as a control in a pregnancy study. Each CDR3 is given with its conserved first and last residue. Fields, in order: CDR3 DNA, CDR3 protein, clone size, V gene, D gene, J gene. The D gene is left open where the match is weak. Some rows have no size entry. The others give once, few or many, or a class for an expanded clone.

CDR3nt: TGTGCCAGCAGCTTAGGCAGGGGGCAGGAAAAACTGTTTTTT; CDR3aa: CASSLGRGQEKLFF; abundance: -; v_gene: TRBV7-9; d_gene: TRBD1; j_gene: TRBJ1-4
CDR3nt: TGTGCCAGCAGCTCCGGGGGACAGAGGCAGCCCCAGCATTTT; CDR3aa: CASSSGGQRQPQHF; abundance: -; v_gene: TRBV28; d_gene: TRBD1; j_gene: TRBJ1-5
CDR3nt: TGTGCCAGCAGTCTGGGGGGGGGCTCCTACAATGAGCAGTTCTTC; CDR3aa: CASSLGGGSYNEQFF; abundance: -; v_gene: TRBV7-9; d_gene: TRBD2; j_gene: TRBJ2-1
CDR3nt: TGTGCCAGCCCAGAGCGGGAGGGGTTTGGTGAGCAGTTCTTC; CDR3aa: CASPEREGFGEQFF; abundance: -; v_gene: TRBV6-1; d_gene: TRBD2; j_gene: TRBJ2-1
CDR3nt: TGCGCCAGCAGCGGAGGGGGCGCAGGCTCCTACGAGCAGTACTTC; CDR3aa: CASSGGGAGSYEQYF; abundance: once; v_gene: TRBV5-1; d_gene: -; j_gene: TRBJ2-7
CDR3nt: TGTGCCAGCAGCCAAGACCTCCTAGCGGGGGTCAGCTACGAGCAGTACTTC; CDR3aa: CASSQDLLAGVSYEQYF; abundance: -; v_gene: TRBV4-2; d_gene: TRBD2; j_gene: TRBJ2-7
CDR3nt: TGTGCCAGCAGCTCCCGGACTGGCGGGGATACGCAGTATTTT; CDR3aa: CASSSRTGGDTQYF; abundance: -; v_gene: TRBV9; d_gene: -; j_gene: TRBJ2-3
CDR3nt: TGTGCCAGCTCACCCACCTATCCGCCCGTTGAGCAGTTCTTC; CDR3aa: CASSPTYPPVEQFF; abundance: -; v_gene: TRBV18; d_gene: -; j_gene: TRBJ2-1
CDR3nt: TGTGCCAGCAGCTTCGGTCAGGGGGCGGGTTCCTACAATGAGCAGTTCTTC; CDR3aa: CASSFGQGAGSYNEQFF; abundance: -; v_gene: TRBV11-2; d_gene: TRBD1; j_gene: TRBJ2-1
CDR3nt: TGTGCCAGCACCGGACTCAGCTCCTACAATGAGCAGTTCTTC; CDR3aa: CASTGLSSYNEQFF; abundance: -; v_gene: TRBV25-1; d_gene: -; j_gene: TRBJ2-1
CDR3nt: TGTGCCATCAGCGCGACAGTTCTCTCCTACGAGCAGTACTTC; CDR3aa: CAISATVLSYEQYF; abundance: -; v_gene: TRBV10-3; d_gene: -; j_gene: TRBJ2-7
CDR3nt: TGCGCCAGCAGCTTAGGGCCCGGGGGGGACGAGCAGTACTTC; CDR3aa: CASSLGPGGDEQYF; abundance: -; v_gene: TRBV5-1; d_gene: TRBD2; j_gene: TRBJ2-7
CDR3nt: TGTGCCAGCAGTATGGACAGGGGGTTGAATCAGCCCCAGCATTTT; CDR3aa: CASSMDRGLNQPQHF; abundance: -; v_gene: TRBV6-1; d_gene: TRBD1; j_gene: TRBJ1-5
CDR3nt: TGTGGCTCCAGGGGGAACACTGAAGCTTTCTTT; CDR3aa: CGSRGNTEAFF; abundance: -; v_gene: TRBV6-5; d_gene: -; j_gene: TRBJ1-1
CDR3nt: TGTGCCAGCAGGGAGAGCCAGAACTCCTACAATGAGCAGTTCTTC; CDR3aa: CASRESQNSYNEQFF; abundance: -; v_gene: TRBV28; d_gene: -; j_gene: TRBJ2-1
CDR3nt: TGTGCCAGCAGTGAAACACTGAGGGTATTTAATGAAAAACTGTTTTTT; CDR3aa: CASSETLRVFNEKLFF; abundance: -; v_gene: TRBV6-1; d_gene: -; j_gene: TRBJ1-4
CDR3nt: TGCGCCAGCGGAACTAGCACCACAACAGATACGCAGTATTTT; CDR3aa: CASGTSTTTDTQYF; abundance: once; v_gene: TRBV10-2; d_gene: -; j_gene: TRBJ2-3
CDR3nt: TGCGCCAGCAGCCAAGGGACTAGCGGGAGAATAAACGAGCAGTACTTC; CDR3aa: CASSQGTSGRINEQYF; abundance: few; v_gene: TRBV4-1; d_gene: TRBD2; j_gene: TRBJ2-7
CDR3nt: TGTGCCATCAGTGAGTCGAGGGACAGGAACACTGAAGCTTTCTTT; CDR3aa: CAISESRDRNTEAFF; abundance: -; v_gene: TRBV10-3; d_gene: TRBD1; j_gene: TRBJ1-1
CDR3nt: TGTGCCTGGAACTCGCGGGGGAATCAGCCCCAGCATTTT; CDR3aa: CAWNSRGNQPQHF; abundance: -; v_gene: TRBV30; d_gene: -; j_gene: TRBJ1-5
CDR3nt: TGTGCCAGCAGCTTAGGGTCCGGGGTTAGTACTGAAGCTTTCTTT; CDR3aa: CASSLGSGVSTEAFF; abundance: -; v_gene: TRBV11-2; d_gene: -; j_gene: TRBJ1-1
CDR3nt: TGTGCCAGCAGTCCGGTTACCTACGAGCAGTACTTC; CDR3aa: CASSPVTYEQYF; abundance: -; v_gene: TRBV28; d_gene: -; j_gene: TRBJ2-7
CDR3nt: TGCGCCAGCAGTGAAGGTGGAGGTTCACCCCTCCACTTT; CDR3aa: CASSEGGGSPLHF; abundance: few; v_gene: TRBV10-2; d_gene: -; j_gene: TRBJ1-6
CDR3nt: TGTGCCAGCAGCGGGTCAACTAATGAAAAACTGTTTTTT; CDR3aa: CASSGSTNEKLFF; abundance: -; v_gene: TRBV6-6; d_gene: -; j_gene: TRBJ1-4
CDR3nt: TGTGCCAGCAGCCAAGAAGGGGCTTCGAGTAGCAATCAGCCCCAGCATTTT; CDR3aa: CASSQEGASSSNQPQHF; abundance: -; v_gene: TRBV14; d_gene: -; j_gene: TRBJ1-5
CDR3nt: TGTGCCAGTAGTAGCGGGACAGCTTGGGGCTACACCTTC; CDR3aa: CASSSGTAWGYTF; abundance: -; v_gene: TRBV19; d_gene: TRBD1; j_gene: TRBJ1-2
CDR3nt: TGTGCCAGCAGCTTACAGGGAGGTAGCAATCAGCCCCAGCATTTT; CDR3aa: CASSLQGGSNQPQHF; abundance: few; v_gene: TRBV7-6; d_gene: -; j_gene: TRBJ1-5
CDR3nt: TGTGCCAGCAGTTTAGCGGCTAGCCTTTCTGAGCAGTTCTTC; CDR3aa: CASSLAASLSEQFF; abundance: -; v_gene: TRBV28; d_gene: -; j_gene: TRBJ2-1
CDR3nt: TGTGCCAGTAGTTTCAGGAGGCAGCCCCAGCATTTT; CDR3aa: CASSFRRQPQHF; abundance: -; v_gene: TRBV19; d_gene: -; j_gene: TRBJ1-5
CDR3nt: TGTGCCAGCAGTTTACTTACAGGATTTCCCGGGGAGCTGTTTTTT; CDR3aa: CASSLLTGFPGELFF; abundance: -; v_gene: TRBV28; d_gene: -; j_gene: TRBJ2-2
CDR3nt: TGTGCCCGCCCCGGCGAGCAGTACTTC; CDR3aa: CARPGEQYF; abundance: -; v_gene: TRBV7-8; d_gene: -; j_gene: TRBJ2-7
CDR3nt: TGTGCCAGCAGCTTAGCGACAGGGGCTAACTATGGCTACACCTTC; CDR3aa: CASSLATGANYGYTF; abundance: -; v_gene: TRBV7-9; d_gene: TRBD1; j_gene: TRBJ1-2
CDR3nt: TGTGCCAGCAGCCAAGTTTGGGCGGGGGTCGGCGAGCAGTACTTC; CDR3aa: CASSQVWAGVGEQYF; abundance: -; v_gene: TRBV14; d_gene: TRBD2; j_gene: TRBJ2-7
CDR3nt: TGTGCCGGAGAGCGGAGCTCCTACAATGAGCAGTTCTTC; CDR3aa: CAGERSSYNEQFF; abundance: -; v_gene: TRBV30; d_gene: -; j_gene: TRBJ2-1
CDR3nt: TGCGCCAGCAGCTTAGAGACAGCGAACACTGAAGCTTTCTTT; CDR3aa: CASSLETANTEAFF; abundance: -; v_gene: TRBV5-1; d_gene: -; j_gene: TRBJ1-1
CDR3nt: TGCAGCGTTGCCCAGGATGAGCAGTTCTTC; CDR3aa: CSVAQDEQFF; abundance: medium-sized; v_gene: TRBV29-1; d_gene: -; j_gene: TRBJ2-1
CDR3nt: TGTGCTAGCAGCTTAGGTCAACAGAGCTCCTACGAGCAGTACTTC; CDR3aa: CASSLGQQSSYEQYF; abundance: -; v_gene: TRBV7-7; d_gene: -; j_gene: TRBJ2-7
CDR3nt: TGTGCCAGCAGCTTAGAGGGGGGACAGGGGTTGCCCTACGAGCAGTACTTC; CDR3aa: CASSLEGGQGLPYEQYF; abundance: few; v_gene: TRBV7-2; d_gene: TRBD1; j_gene: TRBJ2-7
CDR3nt: TGTGCCAGCAGTCGCGATACAGGGAATGGCTACACCTTC; CDR3aa: CASSRDTGNGYTF; abundance: -; v_gene: TRBV11-1; d_gene: -; j_gene: TRBJ1-2
CDR3nt: TGTGCCATCGGAGAAGGAGGGACTAGCGGGAACTACGAGCAGTACTTC; CDR3aa: CAIGEGGTSGNYEQYF; abundance: -; v_gene: TRBV10-3; d_gene: TRBD2; j_gene: TRBJ2-7
CDR3nt: TGTGCCAGCAAAGTATCTAGCGAGCAGCAGTTCTTC; CDR3aa: CASKVSSEQQFF; abundance: -; v_gene: TRBV28; d_gene: -; j_gene: TRBJ2-1
CDR3nt: TGTGCCAGTAGTCCGACTAGCGGTCCCACCGGGGAGCTGTTTTTT; CDR3aa: CASSPTSGPTGELFF; abundance: few; v_gene: TRBV19; d_gene: TRBD2; j_gene: TRBJ2-2
CDR3nt: TGTGCCAGCAGCCTCGGGACTCGGGGTGAGCAGTTCTTC; CDR3aa: CASSLGTRGEQFF; abundance: -; v_gene: TRBV6-5; d_gene: -; j_gene: TRBJ2-1
CDR3nt: TGTGCCAGTAGTATAGGACAGGGGTTCGAAAAACTGTTTTTT; CDR3aa: CASSIGQGFEKLFF; abundance: -; v_gene: TRBV19; d_gene: TRBD1; j_gene: TRBJ1-4
CDR3nt: TGTGCCAGCAGCTACCCAACTGCCCGCGCGAACACCGGGGAGCTGTTTTTT; CDR3aa: CASSYPTARANTGELFF; abundance: -; v_gene: TRBV28; d_gene: -; j_gene: TRBJ2-2
CDR3nt: TGTGCCAGCGGCCGGACAGGGCTTGGACTTCAGTACTTC; CDR3aa: CASGRTGLGLQYF; abundance: -; v_gene: TRBV9; d_gene: TRBD1; j_gene: TRBJ2-4
CDR3nt: TGTGCTAGTGGTGCCGGGACAAGCTCCTACAATGAGCAGTTCTTC; CDR3aa: CASGAGTSSYNEQFF; abundance: -; v_gene: TRBV12-5; d_gene: -; j_gene: TRBJ2-1
CDR3nt: TGTGCCAGTAGTAAACAGGTTCAAGAGACCCAGTACTTC; CDR3aa: CASSKQVQETQYF; abundance: -; v_gene: TRBV19; d_gene: -; j_gene: TRBJ2-5
CDR3nt: TGTGCCAGCAGCTTGGTCCCGAGGGCCGGGGAGCTGTTTTTT; CDR3aa: CASSLVPRAGELFF; abundance: -; v_gene: TRBV5-8; d_gene: -; j_gene: TRBJ2-2
CDR3nt: TGCGCCAGCAGCCAGGGGACAGGGGATAATCAGCCCCAGCATTTT; CDR3aa: CASSQGTGDNQPQHF; abundance: -; v_gene: TRBV5-1; d_gene: TRBD1; j_gene: TRBJ1-5
CDR3nt: TGTGCCAGCAGCCCAGGACAGGGTCTCTTCTCCGAGCAGTACTTC; CDR3aa: CASSPGQGLFSEQYF; abundance: -; v_gene: TRBV7-2; d_gene: TRBD1; j_gene: TRBJ2-7
CDR3nt: TGTGCCAGCAGTCTCCGAGACAGCCCCTACGAGCAGTACTTC; CDR3aa: CASSLRDSPYEQYF; abundance: -; v_gene: TRBV2; d_gene: -; j_gene: TRBJ2-7
CDR3nt: TGTGCCAGCAGCTTAGGTATGGGAGACCTGGAGACCCAGTACTTC; CDR3aa: CASSLGMGDLETQYF; abundance: -; v_gene: TRBV7-9; d_gene: -; j_gene: TRBJ2-5
CDR3nt: TGTGCCAGCAGTATAATATTTGGACAGGGGGCGCGCAATGAGCAGTTCTTC; CDR3aa: CASSIIFGQGARNEQFF; abundance: few; v_gene: TRBV27; d_gene: TRBD1; j_gene: TRBJ2-1
CDR3nt: TGTGCCAGCTCACCGAATCGGGACAGTAACTATGGCTACACCTTC; CDR3aa: CASSPNRDSNYGYTF; abundance: -; v_gene: TRBV18; d_gene: TRBD1; j_gene: TRBJ1-2
CDR3nt: TGTGCCAGCAGCTTGGGTAGCGGGAGCGGAGAGACCCAGTACTTC; CDR3aa: CASSLGSGSGETQYF; abundance: -; v_gene: TRBV13; d_gene: TRBD2; j_gene: TRBJ2-5
CDR3nt: TGTGCCAGCTCCCTTCTCGAGATGCCTAATTCACCCCTCCACTTT; CDR3aa: CASSLLEMPNSPLHF; abundance: -; v_gene: TRBV18; d_gene: -; j_gene: TRBJ1-6
CDR3nt: TGTGCCATCAGTGAGTCGTTTCAGGGGGCCAACTCTGGAAACACCATATATTTT; CDR3aa: CAISESFQGANSGNTIYF; abundance: -; v_gene: TRBV10-3; d_gene: TRBD1; j_gene: TRBJ1-3
CDR3nt: TGTGCCAGCAGTCTCTTTAGCGGGTCCTCCTACGAGCAGTACTTC; CDR3aa: CASSLFSGSSYEQYF; abundance: -; v_gene: TRBV2; d_gene: TRBD2; j_gene: TRBJ2-7